The TCR beta chain described here comes from a study of T cell responses to AZD1222 COVID-19 vaccine. Germline CDR1 and CDR2: SQVTM and ANQGSEA. The V end lost 2 bases, the J end lost 7 bases, and 9 bases lay between the germline ends. CDR3 length equals 12 residues. Assay used: immunoSEQ multiplex PCR; TCRdb lists only in-frame clones, some missing. The profile shows about 140,000 clones, around 93% of them singletons. This receptor was taken from an adult in good health. The starting material was peripheral blood, obtained on day 0 of AZD1222 vaccination. This chain uses TRBV29-1 with TRBJ2-1, with D tentatively TRBD1 (5 bases). The CDR3 loop is CSVERQPNEQFF. The CDR3 nucleotides are TGCAGCGTTGAAAGACAGCCTAATGAGCAGTTCTTC.